The sequence of this T cell receptor (beta chain) was determined in a study of PD-1 blockade in classical Hodgkin lymphoma. This CDR3 has 13 amino acids. V dropped 6 bases and J dropped 5 bases, with 11 bases sitting between them. CDR1 MDHEN and CDR2 SYDVKM come from the germline V gene. Profiling relied on immunoSEQ multiplex PCR, and the TCRdb table lists in-frame clones only, not all of them. The sample lists almost 20,000 clones; approximately 80% were seen once. Time point meaning: cycle 4 day 1 (C4D1), after 6 weeks of nivolumab. Each patient relapsed following autologous stem cell transplantation, and prior brentuximab vedotin exposure differed.

Sequenced material: peripheral blood mononuclear cells (PBMCs), taken before the fourth cycle of nivolumab. This sequence originates from a human donor with classical Hodgkin lymphoma. V gene TRBV28 combines with J gene TRBJ1-3, with a weak D call TRBD1 (5 bases). The CDR3 sequence: CASRGTARNTIYF. The CDR3 DNA reads as TGTGCCAGCAGAGGGACGGCCAGAAACACCATATATTTT.